This T cell receptor (beta chain) was retrieved from a study of CD8 T cells in Susac syndrome. The CDR3 length is 17 residues. With 0 bases clipped from V and 5 bases from J, the junction kept 10 bases outside the gene matches. Germline lookup yields CDR1 SGDLS and CDR2 YYNGEE. RNA totalling 0.5 to 1 ug underwent reverse transcription with random hexamers. TCRdb re-called the immunoSEQ multiplex PCR reads with MiXCR, one entry per CDR3 protein. The table includes about 180,000 distinct CDR3 sequences, 90% to 97% detected once. The clonotype was recovered from a human donor with multiple sclerosis. V gene TRBV9 combines with J gene TRBJ2-5; 10 bases match TRBD2. Material for sequencing was CD4+ T cells from PBMCs. In nucleotides, the CDR3 is TGTGCCAGCAGCGTAGGGGCTAGCGGGGGCCCGGGGGAGACCCAGTACTTC. It translates to CASSVGASGGPGETQYF.